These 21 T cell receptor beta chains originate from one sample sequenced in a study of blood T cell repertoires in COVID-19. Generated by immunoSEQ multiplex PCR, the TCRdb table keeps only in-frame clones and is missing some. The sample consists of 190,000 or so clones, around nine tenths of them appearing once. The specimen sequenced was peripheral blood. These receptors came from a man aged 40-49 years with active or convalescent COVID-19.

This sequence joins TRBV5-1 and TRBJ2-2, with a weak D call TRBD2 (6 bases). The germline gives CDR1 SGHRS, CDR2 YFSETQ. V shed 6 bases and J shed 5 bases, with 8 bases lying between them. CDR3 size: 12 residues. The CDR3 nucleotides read TGCGCCAGCACGGAGGGGACCGGGGAGCTGTTTTTT. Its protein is CASTEGTGELFF.

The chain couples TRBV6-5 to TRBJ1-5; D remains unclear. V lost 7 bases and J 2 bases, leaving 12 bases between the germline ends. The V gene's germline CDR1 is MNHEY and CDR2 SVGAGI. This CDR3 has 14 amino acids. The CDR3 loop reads CASTSQAGNQPQHF. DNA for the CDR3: TGTGCCAGCACAAGTCAGGCTGGCAATCAGCCCCAGCATTTT.

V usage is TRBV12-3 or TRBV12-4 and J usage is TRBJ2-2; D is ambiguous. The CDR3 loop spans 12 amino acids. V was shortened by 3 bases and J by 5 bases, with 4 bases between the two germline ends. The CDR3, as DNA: TGTGCCAGCAGTTTGAGGACCGGGGAGCTGTTTTTT. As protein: CASSLRTGELFF.

The CDR3 protein is CASTPWGGTEAFF. CDR3 bases: TGTGCCAGCACACCCTGGGGGGGCACTGAAGCTTTCTTT. The chain is built from TRBV6-1 and TRBJ1-1; TRBD1 is a possible D gene (5 bases). The germline V gene has CDR1 MNHNS and CDR2 SASEGT. There are 13 residues in the CDR3. V lost 7 bases and J lost 4, with 13 bases in between.

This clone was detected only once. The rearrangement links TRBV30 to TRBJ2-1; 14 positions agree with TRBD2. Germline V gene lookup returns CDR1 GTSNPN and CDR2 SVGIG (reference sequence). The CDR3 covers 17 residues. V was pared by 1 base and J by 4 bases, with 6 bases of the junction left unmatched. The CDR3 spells CAWSGLGTSGGYNEQFF. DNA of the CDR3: TGTGCCTGGAGTGGCTTGGGGACTAGCGGGGGTTACAATGAGCAGTTCTTC.

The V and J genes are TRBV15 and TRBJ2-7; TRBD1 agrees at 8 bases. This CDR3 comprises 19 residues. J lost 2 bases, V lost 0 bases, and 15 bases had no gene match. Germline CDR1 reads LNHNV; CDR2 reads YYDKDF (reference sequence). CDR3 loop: CATSRDYSLSGTGTYEQYF. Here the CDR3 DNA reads TGTGCCACCAGCAGAGATTATAGCCTTTCCGGGACAGGCACCTACGAGCAGTACTTC.

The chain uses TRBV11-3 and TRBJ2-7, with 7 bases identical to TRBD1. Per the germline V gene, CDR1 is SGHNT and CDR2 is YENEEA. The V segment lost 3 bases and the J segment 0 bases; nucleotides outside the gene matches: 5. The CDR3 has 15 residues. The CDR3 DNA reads TGTGCCAGCAGCTTGCCCCGGGACAGCTCCTACGAGCAGTACTTC. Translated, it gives CASSLPRDSSYEQYF.

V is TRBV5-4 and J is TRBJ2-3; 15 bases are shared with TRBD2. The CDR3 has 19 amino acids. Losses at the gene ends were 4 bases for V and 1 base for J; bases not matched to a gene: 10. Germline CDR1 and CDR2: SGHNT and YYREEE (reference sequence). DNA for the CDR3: TGTGCCAGCAGCCCCCGGACTAGCGGGGGGGCATGGGGCACAGATACGCAGTATTTT. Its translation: CASSPRTSGGAWGTDTQYF.

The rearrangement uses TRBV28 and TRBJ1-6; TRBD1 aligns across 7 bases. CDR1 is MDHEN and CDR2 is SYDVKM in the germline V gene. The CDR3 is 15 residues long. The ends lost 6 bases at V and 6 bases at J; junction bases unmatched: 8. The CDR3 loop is CASSSSGTVNSPLHF. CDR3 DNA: TGTGCCAGCAGCTCATCCGGGACAGTTAATTCACCCCTCCACTTT.

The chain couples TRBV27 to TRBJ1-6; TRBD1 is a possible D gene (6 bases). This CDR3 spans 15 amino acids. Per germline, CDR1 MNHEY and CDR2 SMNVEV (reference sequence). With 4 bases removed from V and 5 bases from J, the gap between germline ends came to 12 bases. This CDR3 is CASSSGQQDNSPLHF. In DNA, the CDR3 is TGTGCCAGCAGTTCCGGACAGCAAGATAATTCACCCCTCCACTTT.

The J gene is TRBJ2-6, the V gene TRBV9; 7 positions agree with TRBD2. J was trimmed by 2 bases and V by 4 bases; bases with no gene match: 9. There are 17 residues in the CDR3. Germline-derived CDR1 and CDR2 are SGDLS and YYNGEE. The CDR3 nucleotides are TGTGCCAGCAGCAAATTCTCGGGGAGGGCTGGGGCCAACGTCCTGACTTTC. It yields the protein CASSKFSGRAGANVLTF.

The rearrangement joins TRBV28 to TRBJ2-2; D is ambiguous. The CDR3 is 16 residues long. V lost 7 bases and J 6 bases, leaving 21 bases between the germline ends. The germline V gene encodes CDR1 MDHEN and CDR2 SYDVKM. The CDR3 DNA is TGTGCCAGCACCACCCGATGGGCGCCGAATTCCGGGGAGCTGTTTTTT. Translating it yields CASTTRWAPNSGELFF.

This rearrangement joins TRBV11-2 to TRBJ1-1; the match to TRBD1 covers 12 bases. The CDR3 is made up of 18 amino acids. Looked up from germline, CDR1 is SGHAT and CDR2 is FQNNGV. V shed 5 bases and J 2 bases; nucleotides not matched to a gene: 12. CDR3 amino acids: CASSPGQGALGENTEAFF. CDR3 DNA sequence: TGTGCCAGCAGCCCGGGACAGGGGGCGCTTGGGGAAAACACTGAAGCTTTCTTT.

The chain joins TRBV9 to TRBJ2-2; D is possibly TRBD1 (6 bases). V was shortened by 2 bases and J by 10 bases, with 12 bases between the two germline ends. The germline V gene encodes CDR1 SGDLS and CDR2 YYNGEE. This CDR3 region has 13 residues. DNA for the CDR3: TGTGCCAGCAGCGTGGGGGCAGTAGAGGAGCTGTTTTTT. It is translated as CASSVGAVEELFF.

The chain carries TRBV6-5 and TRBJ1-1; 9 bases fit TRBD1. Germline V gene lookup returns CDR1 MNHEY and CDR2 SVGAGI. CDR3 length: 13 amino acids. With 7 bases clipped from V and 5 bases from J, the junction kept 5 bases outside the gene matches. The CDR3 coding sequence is TGTGCCAGCATGGGGACAGGGAATACTGAAGCTTTCTTT. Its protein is CASMGTGNTEAFF.

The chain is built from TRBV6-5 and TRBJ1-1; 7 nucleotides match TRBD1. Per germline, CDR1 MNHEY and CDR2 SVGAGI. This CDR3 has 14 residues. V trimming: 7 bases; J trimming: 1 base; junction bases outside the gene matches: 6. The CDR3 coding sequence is TGTGCCAGCATTTGGACAGGTCGGAACACTGAAGCTTTCTTT. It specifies CASIWTGRNTEAFF.

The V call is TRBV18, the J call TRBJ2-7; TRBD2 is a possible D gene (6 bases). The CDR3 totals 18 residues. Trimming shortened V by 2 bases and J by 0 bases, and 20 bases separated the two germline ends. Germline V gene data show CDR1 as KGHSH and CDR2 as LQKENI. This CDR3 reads CASSPAGGGSHPSYEQYF. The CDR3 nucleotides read TGTGCCAGCTCACCAGCCGGTGGAGGGTCACATCCCTCCTACGAGCAGTACTTC.

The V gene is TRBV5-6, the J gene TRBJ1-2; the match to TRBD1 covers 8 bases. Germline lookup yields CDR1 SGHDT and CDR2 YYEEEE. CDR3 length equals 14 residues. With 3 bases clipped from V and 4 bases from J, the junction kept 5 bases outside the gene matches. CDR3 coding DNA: TGTGCCAGCAGCTCAGGGGGCGCGGGCTATGGCTACACCTTC. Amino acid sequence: CASSSGGAGYGYTF.

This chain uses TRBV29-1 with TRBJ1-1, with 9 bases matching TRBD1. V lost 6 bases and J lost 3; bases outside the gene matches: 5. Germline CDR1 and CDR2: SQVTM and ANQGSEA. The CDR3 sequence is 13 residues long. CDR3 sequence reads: CSVNRGRDTEAFF. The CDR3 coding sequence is TGCAGCGTAAACAGGGGGCGCGACACTGAAGCTTTCTTT.

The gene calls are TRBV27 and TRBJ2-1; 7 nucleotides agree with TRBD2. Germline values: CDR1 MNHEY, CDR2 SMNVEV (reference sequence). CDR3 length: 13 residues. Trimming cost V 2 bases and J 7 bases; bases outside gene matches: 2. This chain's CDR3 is CASSLGLGNEQFF. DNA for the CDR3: TGTGCCAGCAGTTTAGGACTAGGTAATGAGCAGTTCTTC.

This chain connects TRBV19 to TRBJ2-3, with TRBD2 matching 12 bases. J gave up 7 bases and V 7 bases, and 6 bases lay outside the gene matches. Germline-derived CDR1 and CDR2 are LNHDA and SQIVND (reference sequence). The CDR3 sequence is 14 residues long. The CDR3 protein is CASTTSGGPYTQYF. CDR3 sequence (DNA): TGTGCCAGTACGACTAGCGGGGGCCCCTATACGCAGTATTTT.